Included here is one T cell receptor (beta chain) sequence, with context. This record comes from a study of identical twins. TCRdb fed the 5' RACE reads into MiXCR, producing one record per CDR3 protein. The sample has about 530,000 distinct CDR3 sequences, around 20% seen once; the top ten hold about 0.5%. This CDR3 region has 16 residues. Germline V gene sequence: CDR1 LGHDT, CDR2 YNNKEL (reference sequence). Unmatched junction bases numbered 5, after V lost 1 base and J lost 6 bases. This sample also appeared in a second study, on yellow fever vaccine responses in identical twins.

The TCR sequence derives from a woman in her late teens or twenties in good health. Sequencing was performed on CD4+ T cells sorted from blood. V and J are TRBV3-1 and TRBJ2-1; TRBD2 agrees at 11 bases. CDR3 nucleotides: TGTGCCAGCAGCCAAGGGTGGCTAGCGGGAGGCAATGAGCAGTTCTTC. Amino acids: CASSQGWLAGGNEQFF.